Described below is a single T cell receptor beta chain sequence and its context. Its antigen is unidentified. The identical CDR3 is also encoded by other nucleotide sequences in the sample. The data belong to a study of cytotoxic CD8 clonotypes in ibrutinib-treated CLL. About the study: Mean productive templates were around 240,000; mean productive rearrangements were about 89,000. Study conclusions and caveats: Public clonotypes proved infrequent, and on treatment they shrank or remained steady. At ibrutinib response, clonality increased, and at progression it declined back toward baseline.

Depths of 1 in 200,000 to 1 in 1 million T cells were the sequencing target. Sequenced by immunoSEQ multiplex PCR; TCRdb stores in-frame clones only, minus some. The sample consists of some 120,000 clones, around 84% of them appearing once. This specimen consisted of PBMCs, obtained after 24 months of ibrutinib treatment. The sequence came from a human donor with chronic lymphocytic leukemia.

The CDR3 nucleotides read TGTGCCAGCAGAGATAGGGATCAGCCCCAGCATTTT. Translating gives CASRDRDQPQHF. This chain uses TRBV2 with TRBJ1-5; D is ambiguous. Trimming took 6 bases from V and 5 from J, leaving 8 bases between them. Germline loops: CDR1 SNHLY, CDR2 FYNNEI. This CDR3 spans 12 amino acids. The full variable domain, rest sourced from reference TRBV2 and TRBJ1-5, is EPEVTQTPSHQVTQMGQEVILRCVPISNHLYFYWYRQILGQKVEFLVSFYNNEISEKSEIFDDQFSVERPDGSNFTLKIRSTKLEDSAMYFCASRDRDQPQHFGDGTRLSIL.